One T cell receptor (beta chain) is described in this entry. Original methodology: By means of reference gene primer amplification, nucleated cell counts were estimated. Clones were read by immunoSEQ multiplex PCR, and TCRdb kept only the in-frame ones, dropping some. Clone size and the V and J calls come from that table; the DNA yielded D and trimming. The sample shows over 150,000 clones, roughly 84% of them seen only once. There are 16 residues in the CDR3. Per the germline V gene, CDR1 is MNHNS and CDR2 is SASEGT. The V and J ends lost 4 bases and 5 bases respectively, with 17 bases between them. This entry belongs to a study of blood T cell repertoires in COVID-19. Study details: Sites across the United States, Italy and Spain contributed samples from acute and convalescent COVID-19. From T cells, B-cell-depleted T cells, or PBMCs came the material, which was cDNA or gDNA.

This TCR was sampled from a man aged 18-30 years with active or convalescent COVID-19. The sequencing input was peripheral blood. The V call is TRBV6-1, the J call TRBJ1-4; D is perhaps TRBD1 (6 bases). CDR3 in amino acids: CASSAYSGAGNEKLFF. The CDR3 nucleotides are TGTGCCAGCAGTGCATACTCAGGGGCCGGGAATGAAAAACTGTTTTTT.